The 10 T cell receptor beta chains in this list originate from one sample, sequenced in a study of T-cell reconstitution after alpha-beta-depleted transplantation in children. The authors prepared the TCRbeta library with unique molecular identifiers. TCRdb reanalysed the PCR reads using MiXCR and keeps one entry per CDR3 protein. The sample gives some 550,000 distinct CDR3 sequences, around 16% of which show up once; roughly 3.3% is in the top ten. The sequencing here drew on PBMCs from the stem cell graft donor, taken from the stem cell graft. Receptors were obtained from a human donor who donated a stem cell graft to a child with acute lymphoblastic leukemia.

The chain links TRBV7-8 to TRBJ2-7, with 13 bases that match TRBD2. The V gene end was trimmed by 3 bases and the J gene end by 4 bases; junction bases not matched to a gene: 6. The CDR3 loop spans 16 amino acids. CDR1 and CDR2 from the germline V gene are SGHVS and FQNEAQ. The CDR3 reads CASSFPTSGREYEQYF. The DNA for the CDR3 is TGTGCCAGCAGCTTCCCCACTAGCGGGAGGGAGTACGAGCAGTACTTC.

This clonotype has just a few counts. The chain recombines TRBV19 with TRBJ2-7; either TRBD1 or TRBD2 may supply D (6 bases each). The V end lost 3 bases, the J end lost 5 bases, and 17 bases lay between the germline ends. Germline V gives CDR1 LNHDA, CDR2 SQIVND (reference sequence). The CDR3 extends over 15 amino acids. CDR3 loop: CASSIRGRFTHEQYF. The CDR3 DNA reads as TGTGCCAGTAGTATCCGGGGGCGGTTTACCCACGAGCAGTACTTC.

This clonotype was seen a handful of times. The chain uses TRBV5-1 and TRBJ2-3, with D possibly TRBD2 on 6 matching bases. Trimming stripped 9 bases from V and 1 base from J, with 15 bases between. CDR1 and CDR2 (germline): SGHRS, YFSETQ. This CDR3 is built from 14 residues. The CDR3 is CANQGLGCTDTQYF. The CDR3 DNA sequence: TGCGCCAATCAGGGACTGGGGTGCACAGATACGCAGTATTTT.

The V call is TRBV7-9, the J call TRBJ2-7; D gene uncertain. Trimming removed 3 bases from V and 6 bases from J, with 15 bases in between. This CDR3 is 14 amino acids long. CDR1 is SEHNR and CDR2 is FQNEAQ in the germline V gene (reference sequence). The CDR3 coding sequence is TGTGCCAGCAGCTTTATCCAGGAGACCCGCGAGCAGTACTTC. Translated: CASSFIQETREQYF.

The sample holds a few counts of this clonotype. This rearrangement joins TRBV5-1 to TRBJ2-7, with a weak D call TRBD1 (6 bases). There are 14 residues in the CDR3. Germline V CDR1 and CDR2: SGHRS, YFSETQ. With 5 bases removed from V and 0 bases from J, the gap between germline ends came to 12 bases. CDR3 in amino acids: CASRKTGSSYEQYF. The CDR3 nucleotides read TGCGCCAGCAGGAAAACAGGGAGCTCCTACGAGCAGTACTTC.

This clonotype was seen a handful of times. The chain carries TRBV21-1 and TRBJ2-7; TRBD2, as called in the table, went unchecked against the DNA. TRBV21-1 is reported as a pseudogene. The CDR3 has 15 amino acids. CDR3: CASSTQGPYSYEQYF. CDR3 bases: TGTGCCAGCAGCACCCAGGGGCCCTACTCCTACGAGCAGTACTTC.

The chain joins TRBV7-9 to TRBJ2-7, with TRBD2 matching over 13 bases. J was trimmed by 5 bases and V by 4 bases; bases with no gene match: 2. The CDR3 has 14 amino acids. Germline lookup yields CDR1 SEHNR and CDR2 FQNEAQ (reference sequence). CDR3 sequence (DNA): TGTGCCAGCAGCTCGACTAGCGGGAGGAACGAGCAGTACTTC. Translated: CASSSTSGRNEQYF. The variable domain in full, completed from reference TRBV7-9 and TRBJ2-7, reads DTGVSQNPRHKITKRGQNVTFRCDPISEHNRLYWYRQTLGQGPEFLTYFQNEAQLEKSRLLSDRFSAERPKGSFSTLEIQRTEQGDSAMYLCASSSTSGRNEQYFGPGTRLTVT.

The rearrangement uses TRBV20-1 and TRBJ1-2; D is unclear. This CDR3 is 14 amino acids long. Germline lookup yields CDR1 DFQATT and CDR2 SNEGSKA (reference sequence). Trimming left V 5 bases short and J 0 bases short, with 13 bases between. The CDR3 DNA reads TGCAGTGCTCCCCGGCAGGTAGCTAACTATGGCTACACCTTC. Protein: CSAPRQVANYGYTF.

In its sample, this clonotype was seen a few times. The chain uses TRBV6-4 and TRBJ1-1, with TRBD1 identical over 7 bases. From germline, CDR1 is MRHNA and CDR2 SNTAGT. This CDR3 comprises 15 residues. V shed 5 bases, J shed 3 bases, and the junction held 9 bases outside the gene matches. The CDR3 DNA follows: TGTGCCAGCAGTCAATCGACAGGGAGATACACTGAAGCTTTCTTT. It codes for CASSQSTGRYTEAFF.

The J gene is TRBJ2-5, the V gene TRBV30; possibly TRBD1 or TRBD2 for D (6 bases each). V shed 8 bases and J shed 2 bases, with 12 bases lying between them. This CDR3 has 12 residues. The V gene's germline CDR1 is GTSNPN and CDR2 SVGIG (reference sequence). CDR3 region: CALRGAQETQYF. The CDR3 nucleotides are TGTGCCCTAAGGGGGGCTCAAGAGACCCAGTACTTC.